The 11 T cell receptor beta chains listed next were all sequenced from one sample in a study of identical twins. TCRdb re-called the 5' RACE reads through MiXCR, storing one row per CDR3 protein. In the table there are about 340,000 distinct CDR3 sequences, approximately 13% of which are singletons. These records were also assigned to another study, of yellow fever vaccine responses in identical twins.

Sequencing used CD8+ T cells sorted from blood. The receptors were sampled from a young woman in good health.

This clonotype was counted a few times. An end of the junction does not agree with germline; a read error may underlie this. The rearrangement uses TRBV11-1 and TRBJ2-1; 11 bases align to TRBD2. CDR1 is SGHAT and CDR2 is FQDESV in the germline V gene (reference sequence). This CDR3 spans 18 amino acids. Here the CDR3 reads CACSPLASGGPKGNEQFF. In DNA, the CDR3 is TGTGCCTGCAGTCCCCTTGCTAGCGGGGGGCCAAAAGGCAATGAGCAGTTCTTC.

In this sample, this clonotype turned up many times. The chain carries TRBV20-1 and TRBJ2-5; D perhaps matches TRBD1 (6 bases). The V and J ends lost 5 bases and 5 bases respectively, with 15 bases between them. Germline CDR1 is DFQATT and CDR2 is SNEGSKA (reference sequence). The CDR3 consists of 13 residues. The CDR3 DNA is TGCAGTGCTCCCTTAGGGGGATTGGAGACCCAGTACTTC. It yields the protein CSAPLGGLETQYF.

This clonotype was recorded a few times. This chain links TRBV14 with TRBJ2-5; possibly TRBD1 for D (6 bases). The V and J ends lost 2 bases and 2 bases respectively, with 12 bases between them. CDR1 is SGHDN and CDR2 is FVKESK in the germline V gene. This CDR3 is built from 15 residues. The CDR3 is CASSQTGTIQETQYF. Written as DNA, the CDR3 is TGTGCCAGCAGCCAAACAGGGACGATTCAAGAGACCCAGTACTTC.

In its sample, this clonotype was seen a few times. This chain links TRBV10-3 with TRBJ2-4, with TRBD1 matching over 9 bases. Trimming removed 4 bases from V and 6 bases from J; junction bases left unmatched: 7. The CDR3 length is 15 residues. CDR1 is ENHRY, CDR2 SYGVKD, per germline. The CDR3 is CAISADRGSGNIQYF. CDR3 nucleotide sequence: TGTGCCATCAGTGCGGACAGGGGAAGTGGAAACATTCAGTACTTC.

This clonotype was detected many times. The V and J genes are TRBV29-1 and TRBJ2-3, with 8 nucleotides matching TRBD2. CDR1 is SQVTM, CDR2 ANQGSEA, per germline. The CDR3 has 14 residues. V was pared by 4 bases and J by 7 bases, with 10 bases of the junction left unmatched. CDR3 DNA sequence: TGCAGCGTTGTCTCGGGACTAGAGGGTTATACGCAGTATTTT. Protein: CSVVSGLEGYTQYF.

This clonotype was detected a few times. Here the CDR3 reads CASSQGGPYYGYTF. The CDR3 DNA reads as TGTGCCAGCAGCCAAGGCGGTCCGTACTATGGCTACACCTTC. The gene calls are TRBV16 and TRBJ1-2; no clear D gene. The CDR3 sequence is 14 residues long. CDR1 and CDR2 from the germline V gene are KGHSY and FQNENV. V was cut by 2 bases and J by 3 bases, with 10 bases left in between.

This clonotype was observed a handful of times. This rearrangement joins TRBV7-9 to TRBJ2-1; D gene unclear. There are 15 residues in the CDR3. The germline V gene has CDR1 SEHNR and CDR2 FQNEAQ (reference sequence). V was cut by 4 bases and J by 4 bases, with 14 bases left in between. For the CDR3, the DNA is TGTGCCAGCAGCTCCGACTCTATCGGGTACAATGAGCAGTTCTTC. Translated, it gives CASSSDSIGYNEQFF.

V and J are TRBV6-5 and TRBJ1-5; D may be TRBD1 (5 bases). Between the trimmed V and J ends, which lost 0 bases and 6 bases, there was a span of 12 bases. Germline lookup yields CDR1 MNHEY and CDR2 SVGAGI. The CDR3 length is 15 residues. The CDR3 DNA reads TGTGCCAGCAGTTACTCTGGGGGGGGGACTCAGCCCCAGCATTTT. This translates into CASSYSGGGTQPQHF.

This clonotype was seen only a few times. The gene calls are TRBV27 and TRBJ2-1; TRBD1 matches at 10 bases. The CDR3 sequence is 15 residues long. After removal of 6 bases from V and 8 bases from J, the junction contained 10 bases not matched to a gene. Germline V gene data show CDR1 as MNHEY and CDR2 as SMNVEV (reference sequence). The CDR3 DNA sequence: TGTGCCAGCAGCCCCGGGACAGGGGATGGCTATGAGCAGTTCTTC. Amino acid sequence: CASSPGTGDGYEQFF.

Ten or more counts support this clonotype. The chain uses TRBV12-3 or TRBV12-4 and TRBJ2-3, with D possibly TRBD2 on 5 matching bases. This CDR3 has 15 residues. V was pared by 8 bases and J by 0 bases, with 15 bases between. The CDR3 nucleotides are TGTGCCAGCTGCCCCCGCGGGCTTAGCACAGATACGCAGTATTTT. This codes for CASCPRGLSTDTQYF.

This clonotype was seen a few times. The gene calls are TRBV6-1 and TRBJ2-7; 7 bases agree with TRBD2. The CDR3 covers 15 residues. J was trimmed by 5 bases and V by 2 bases; bases with no gene match: 9. The V gene's germline CDR1 is MNHNS and CDR2 SASEGT. The CDR3 here is CASSERAGTPHEQYV. The CDR3 coding sequence is TGTGCCAGCAGTGAACGAGCGGGGACCCCCCACGAGCAGTACGTC.